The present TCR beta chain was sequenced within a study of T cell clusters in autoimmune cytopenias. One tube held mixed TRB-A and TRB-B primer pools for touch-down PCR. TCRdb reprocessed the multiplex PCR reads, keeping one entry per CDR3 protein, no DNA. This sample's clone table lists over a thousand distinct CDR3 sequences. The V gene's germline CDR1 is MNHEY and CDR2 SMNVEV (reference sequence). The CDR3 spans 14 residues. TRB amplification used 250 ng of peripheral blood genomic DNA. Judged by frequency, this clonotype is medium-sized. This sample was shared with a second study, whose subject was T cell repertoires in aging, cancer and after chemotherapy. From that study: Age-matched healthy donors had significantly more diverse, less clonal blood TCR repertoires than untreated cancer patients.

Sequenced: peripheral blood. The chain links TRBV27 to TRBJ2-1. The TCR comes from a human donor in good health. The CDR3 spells CASSPGIPYNEQFF.